Following are 19 T cell receptor beta chains from one sample sequenced in a study of vaccination and CD4 T cells after COVID-19. Which antigens these TCRs recognize remains unknown. Documented treatment: roughly 10-day PBMC culture with coronavirus spike peptide pools or control peptides (ViraFEST assay). Collection of the unexposed donor's CD4+ T cells took place before the COVID-19 pandemic (2011-2018). An Oncomine TCR Beta short-read assay was used to sequence the DNA from cultured CD4+ T cells. Using its own MiXCR run on the PCR reads, TCRdb lists one record per CDR3 protein. The table records about 7,400 distinct CDR3 sequences, about a third of them present only once. Source material: CD4+ T cells from blood, cultured in vitro. Source of these receptors: a human donor in good health.

The chain is built from TRBV2 and TRBJ2-7, with TRBD1 matching 9 bases. Looked up from germline, CDR1 is SNHLY and CDR2 is FYNNEI. The CDR3 covers 13 residues. J gave up 1 base and V 10 bases, and 5 bases lay outside the gene matches. In nucleotides, the CDR3 is TGTGCCACCGGGACAGGGTGGTCCTACGAGCAGTACTTC. It codes for CATGTGWSYEQYF.

The CDR3 sequence is CASSLREGLLNYGYTF. The CDR3 DNA reads TGTGCCAGCAGCTTACGGGAGGGACTACTCAACTATGGCTACACCTTC. The V and J genes are TRBV11-2 and TRBJ1-2, with D possibly TRBD1 on 5 matching bases. This CDR3 has 16 residues. Trimming removed 2 bases from V and 2 bases from J, with 15 bases in between. Germline-derived CDR1 and CDR2 are SGHAT and FQNNGV.

This chain uses TRBV12-3 or TRBV12-4 with TRBJ2-1, with D perhaps given as TRBD1 or TRBD2 (5 bases each). The CDR3 has 15 residues. V lost 1 base, J lost 0 bases, and 7 bases lay in between. In nucleotides, the CDR3 is TGTGCCAGCAGTTTAGGGGGGAGCTCCTACAATGAGCAGTTCTTC. Protein: CASSLGGSSYNEQFF.

This clonotype has more than one count but fewer than ten. The chain combines TRBV6-1 with TRBJ1-1; 7 positions match TRBD1. Germline trimming cut 7 bases from V and 1 base from J; bases unmatched to any gene: 12. Germline V gene sequence: CDR1 MNHNS, CDR2 SASEGT. The CDR3 extends over 16 amino acids. The DNA for the CDR3 is TGTGCCAGCACTTTCGGGACAGCGCAAACGAACACTGAAGCTTTCTTT. Residues: CASTFGTAQTNTEAFF.

The genes are TRBV6-1 and TRBJ2-7; D call uncertain. Germline V gene sequence: CDR1 MNHNS, CDR2 SASEGT. The CDR3 spans 11 residues. Trimming removed 10 bases from V and 6 bases from J, with 13 bases in between. CDR3 protein: CATTYYVEQYF. DNA of the CDR3: TGTGCCACCACCTACTACGTCGAGCAGTACTTC.

The chain joins TRBV20-1 to TRBJ2-2, with unresolved D. Trimming took off 0 bases at V and 4 bases at J, with 9 bases between the two ends. Germline-derived CDR1 and CDR2 are DFQATT and SNEGSKA (reference sequence). The CDR3 runs to 14 residues. Here the CDR3 DNA reads TGCAGTGCTAGAGATGTGAGGTCCACCGGGGAGCTGTTTTTT. Its protein product is CSARDVRSTGELFF.

This clonotype was observed a handful of times. The V gene is TRBV6-1, the J gene TRBJ1-5; unclear D gene. Trimming shortened V by 8 bases and J by 6 bases, and 11 bases separated the two germline ends. Germline V gene sequence: CDR1 MNHNS, CDR2 SASEGT. The CDR3 sequence is 12 residues long. The CDR3 sequence is CASQKFGQPQHF. As DNA, the CDR3 is TGTGCCAGCCAAAAATTTGGTCAGCCCCAGCATTTT.

Only a few counts were recorded for this clonotype. The chain uses TRBV6-4 and TRBJ1-2; 11 bases line up with TRBD1. This CDR3 region has 15 residues. The J segment lost 4 bases and the V segment lost 3 bases, leaving 4 bases of the junction unmatched. Germline V CDR1 and CDR2: MRHNA, SNTAGT. CDR3 sequence reads: CASSEAGTGGYGYTF. The CDR3 DNA sequence: TGTGCCAGCAGTGAGGCCGGGACAGGGGGCTATGGCTACACCTTC.

The CDR3 DNA follows: TGTGCCAGCAGTTACTGGACTAACACTGAAGCTTTCTTT. Its protein is CASSYWTNTEAFF. This chain uses TRBV6-5 with TRBJ1-1, with D uncertain. This CDR3 has 13 residues. V lost 1 base and J lost 2, with 5 bases in between. The germline V gene has CDR1 MNHEY and CDR2 SVGAGI.

This clonotype was seen a few times. V is TRBV2 and J is TRBJ2-5, with D possibly TRBD2 on 6 matching bases. Trimming pared 5 bases from V and 5 bases from J, leaving 15 bases between. CDR3 length equals 14 residues. Per germline, CDR1 SNHLY and CDR2 FYNNEI. The CDR3 loop reads CASSQRVAGETQYF. The CDR3 DNA follows: TGTGCCAGCAGTCAAAGGGTGGCGGGGGAGACCCAGTACTTC.

The chain joins TRBV20-1 to TRBJ2-7; 9 nucleotides align to TRBD2. The germline V gene has CDR1 DFQATT and CDR2 SNEGSKA (reference sequence). J was trimmed by 0 bases and V by 3 bases; bases with no gene match: 3. This CDR3 region has 14 residues. The CDR3 region is CSARRLAASYEQYF. The CDR3 coding sequence is TGCAGTGCTAGGCGACTAGCGGCCTCCTACGAGCAGTACTTC.

Notes on this clonotype: Relative to the germline gene, one junction end is altered; a read error may explain this. The CDR3 sequence is CTSGTVNTEAFF. In nucleotides, the CDR3 is TGTACCAGCGGGACAGTAAACACTGAAGCTTTCTTT. The chain joins TRBV6-1 to TRBJ1-1, with TRBD1 identical over 7 bases. CDR3 size: 12 residues. Germline CDR1 MNHNS, CDR2 SASEGT.

The chain links TRBV11-2 to TRBJ1-3, with TRBD1 as a possible D gene (6 bases). CDR1 is SGHAT and CDR2 is FQNNGV in the germline V gene. The CDR3 sequence is 14 residues long. Trimming took 7 bases from V and 1 from J, leaving 11 bases between them. The CDR3 nucleotides are TGTGCCAGCATCAAGGGGGGGTCTGGAAACACCATATATTTT. Translation gives CASIKGGSGNTIYF.

The rearrangement links TRBV24-1 to TRBJ2-5; the D gene is possibly TRBD1 (5 bases). This CDR3 is 13 amino acids long. The ends were cut back, 3 bases at V and 2 bases at J, with 6 bases in the middle. The germline V gene encodes CDR1 KGHDR and CDR2 SFDVKD. CDR3 amino acids: CATSDGQQETQYF. CDR3 coding DNA: TGTGCCACCAGTGATGGACAACAAGAGACCCAGTACTTC.

V is TRBV6-1 and J is TRBJ1-5; 7 bases line up with TRBD1. Germline V lookup: CDR1 MNHNS, CDR2 SASEGT. There are 14 residues in the CDR3. V was pared by 5 bases and J by 7 bases, with 8 bases of the junction left unmatched. CDR3 protein: CASSPDRDGQPQHF. CDR3 coding DNA: TGTGCCAGCAGTCCCGACAGGGATGGGCAGCCCCAGCATTTT.

The chain recombines TRBV20-1 with TRBJ1-5; D is unresolved. The ends were cut back, 5 bases at V and 7 bases at J, with 12 bases in the middle. This CDR3 comprises 12 residues. CDR1 DFQATT and CDR2 SNEGSKA come from the germline V gene (reference sequence). The CDR3 sequence: CSAWRALQPQHF. The CDR3 coding sequence is TGCAGTGCTTGGCGGGCCCTACAGCCCCAGCATTTT.

The V call is TRBV2, the J call TRBJ2-3; D not certain. CDR3 length: 13 residues. The V end was cut by 1 base, the J end by 6 bases, with 8 bases between. The germline V gene encodes CDR1 SNHLY and CDR2 FYNNEI. DNA for the CDR3: TGTGCCAGCAGTGAAGAGAACCCTGATACGCAGTATTTT. Translation gives CASSEENPDTQYF.

The chain employs TRBV20-1 and TRBJ2-3; 8 bases align to TRBD2. The CDR3 spans 19 residues. After removal of 0 bases from V and 6 bases from J, the junction contained 20 bases not matched to a gene. Per germline, CDR1 DFQATT and CDR2 SNEGSKA (reference sequence). CDR3 in amino acids: CSARDDRGYSGTRRDTQYF. The CDR3 nucleotides read TGCAGTGCTAGAGATGATCGGGGGTACTCCGGGACTAGACGGGATACGCAGTATTTT.

This clonotype was seen only a few times. This chain connects TRBV5-1 to TRBJ1-2, with D uncertain. The CDR3 sequence is 15 residues long. Looked up from germline, CDR1 is SGHRS and CDR2 is YFSETQ. V lost 4 bases and J 2 bases, leaving 15 bases between the germline ends. Here the CDR3 DNA reads TGCGCCAGCAGCCCGCTCGAGACGGCCAACTATGGCTACACCTTC. Its protein product is CASSPLETANYGYTF.